These 24 T cell receptor beta chains came from one sample sequenced in a study of shared clonotypes between healthy human individuals. The repertoire was sequenced with immunoSEQ multiplex PCR; TCRdb's copy has only in-frame clones and lacks some. The profile shows about 610,000 clones, about 96% of them singletons. CD45RO-negative, CCR7-positively selected cells formed the naive CD8 fraction, excluding terminally differentiated effector memory CD45RA+ cells. The sequenced sample consisted of naive CD8+ T cells sorted from blood. These receptors came from a young woman in good health.

The chain has TRBV13 and TRBJ2-1; TRBD2 might be the D (5 bases). Germline loops: CDR1 PRHDT, CDR2 FYEKMQ (reference sequence). CDR3 length equals 13 residues. The V end was cut by 2 bases, the J end by 4 bases, with 6 bases between. The CDR3 loop reads CASSLRGYNEQFF. In DNA, the CDR3 is TGTGCCAGCAGCTTACGAGGGTACAATGAGCAGTTCTTC.

To note about this clone: The identical CDR3 is also encoded by other nucleotide sequences in the sample. The chain couples TRBV28 to TRBJ1-1, with D hard to call. V lost 1 base and J lost 4, with 10 bases in between. The CDR3 sequence is 14 residues long. The germline V gene encodes CDR1 MDHEN and CDR2 SYDVKM. This chain's CDR3 is CASSLSSGGTEAFF. For the CDR3, the DNA is TGTGCCAGCAGTTTATCATCGGGAGGCACTGAAGCTTTCTTT.

The chain has TRBV5-4 and TRBJ2-7, with D perhaps matching TRBD1 (6 bases). V shed 1 base and J shed 3 bases, with 8 bases lying between them. Germline lookup yields CDR1 SGHNT and CDR2 YYREEE (reference sequence). This CDR3 has 13 residues. The CDR3 here is CASSLLDSYEQYF. In nucleotides, the CDR3 is TGTGCCAGCAGCTTGCTGGACAGCTACGAGCAGTACTTC.

The chain carries TRBV28 and TRBJ2-7; the match to TRBD1 covers 7 bases. J was trimmed by 3 bases and V by 3 bases; bases with no gene match: 17. This CDR3 contains 18 residues. Germline CDR1 reads MDHEN; CDR2 reads SYDVKM. This CDR3 is CASSFTAGGTNTNYEQYF. The CDR3 coding sequence is TGTGCCAGCAGTTTTACGGCAGGGGGTACCAATACGAACTACGAGCAGTACTTC.

This chain joins TRBV4-1 and TRBJ2-7, with no clear D. Trimming shortened V by 1 base and J by 0 bases, and 10 bases separated the two germline ends. The CDR3 is made up of 15 amino acids. The germline V gene encodes CDR1 MGHRA and CDR2 YSYEKL. CDR3 sequence: CASSQGEALSYEQYF. CDR3 bases: TGCGCCAGCAGCCAAGGTGAGGCCCTCTCCTACGAGCAGTACTTC.

CDR3 coding DNA: TGTGCCAGCAGCTTAGTTGGCGGGAGGGCCGCTGAGCAGTTCTTC. This codes for CASSLVGGRAAEQFF. This chain connects TRBV7-6 to TRBJ2-1; TRBD2 matches 9 bases. Trimming took 1 base from V and 9 from J; bases not matched to a gene: 7. CDR3 length: 15 residues. The germline V gene encodes CDR1 SGHVS and CDR2 FNYEAQ.

The chain joins TRBV5-6 to TRBJ1-2, with TRBD1 matching over 10 bases. Trimming cost V 3 bases and J 7 bases; bases outside gene matches: 9. The germline V gene encodes CDR1 SGHDT and CDR2 YYEEEE. This CDR3 has 15 amino acids. The CDR3 sequence: CASSSPGQGGSGYTF. CDR3 bases: TGTGCCAGCAGCTCGCCAGGACAGGGGGGTAGTGGCTACACCTTC.

V and J are TRBV28 and TRBJ2-1; no clear D gene. The germline V gene has CDR1 MDHEN and CDR2 SYDVKM. Deletions cut 8 bases from V and 5 bases from J, with 22 bases between. The CDR3 covers 16 residues. CDR3 in amino acids: CASQGRTYAADNEQFF. CDR3 DNA: TGTGCCAGCCAAGGACGGACCTACGCGGCCGACAATGAGCAGTTCTTC.

J is TRBJ2-6 and V is TRBV13; no clear D gene. V lost 2 bases and J 1 base, leaving 6 bases between the germline ends. This CDR3 comprises 15 residues. CDR1 and CDR2 (germline): PRHDT, FYEKMQ (reference sequence). CDR3 sequence reads: CASSLWGSGANVLTF. As DNA, the CDR3 is TGTGCCAGCAGCTTATGGGGATCTGGGGCCAACGTCCTGACTTTC.

The V gene is TRBV6-6, the J gene TRBJ2-2; perhaps TRBD1 as D (5 bases). V was shortened by 6 bases and J by 3 bases, with 8 bases between the two germline ends. Germline CDR1 is MNHNY and CDR2 is SVGAGI (reference sequence). CDR3 length: 13 residues. CDR3 sequence reads: CASRSTDTGELFF. The CDR3 bases are TGTGCCAGCAGATCGACAGACACCGGGGAGCTGTTTTTT.

The chain uses TRBV11-2 and TRBJ2-7; D uncertain. V lost 0 bases, J lost 7 bases, and 10 bases lay in between. This CDR3 is built from 13 residues. Germline V gene data show CDR1 as SGHAT and CDR2 as FQNNGV. CDR3 region: CASSLDIVGEQYF. The CDR3 nucleotides read TGTGCCAGCAGCTTAGATATTGTGGGAGAGCAGTACTTC.

The chain has TRBV7-6 and TRBJ2-7; tentatively, D is TRBD1 (6 bases). Trimming shortened V by 5 bases and J by 0 bases, and 11 bases separated the two germline ends. From germline, CDR1 is SGHVS and CDR2 FNYEAQ. The CDR3 sequence is 14 residues long. CDR3 DNA sequence: TGTGCCAGCAGCCCCCCGGACAGCTCCTACGAGCAGTACTTC. Protein: CASSPPDSSYEQYF.

The chain joins TRBV19 to TRBJ2-3, with D hard to call. The V gene lost 3 bases and the J gene lost 0 bases, with 10 bases spanning the gap. The CDR3 runs 15 residues. Germline CDR1 is LNHDA and CDR2 is SQIVND (reference sequence). This CDR3 reads CASSIWLSSTDTQYF. The CDR3 DNA reads as TGTGCCAGTAGTATTTGGCTATCTAGCACAGATACGCAGTATTTT.

This chain uses TRBV19 with TRBJ2-2; unclear D gene. CDR1 is LNHDA, CDR2 SQIVND, per germline (reference sequence). Between the trimmed V and J ends, which lost 3 bases and 5 bases, there was a span of 10 bases. This CDR3 is built from 14 residues. The CDR3 loop reads CASSIRLETGELFF. CDR3 coding DNA: TGTGCCAGTAGTATCCGATTGGAGACCGGGGAGCTGTTTTTT.

The chain is built from TRBV19 and TRBJ1-2, with TRBD1 matching over 8 bases. CDR1 is LNHDA, CDR2 SQIVND, per germline (reference sequence). The CDR3 has 15 residues. V shed 5 bases and J 4 bases; nucleotides not matched to a gene: 9. The CDR3 sequence is CASSPRTGKIYGYTF. The CDR3 bases are TGTGCCAGTAGTCCTAGGACAGGGAAAATCTATGGCTACACCTTC. The full variable domain, its missing parts supplied by reference TRBV19 and TRBJ1-2, is DGGITQSPKYLFRKEGQNVTLSCEQNLNHDAMYWYRQDPGQGLRLIYYSQIVNDFQKGDIAEGYSVSREKKESFPLTVTSAQKNPTAFYLCASSPRTGKIYGYTFGSGTRLTVV.

The rearrangement joins TRBV27 to TRBJ2-3, with D uncertain. The germline V gene encodes CDR1 MNHEY and CDR2 SMNVEV (reference sequence). The CDR3 covers 18 residues. V dropped 3 bases and J dropped 3 bases, with 22 bases sitting between them. The CDR3, as DNA: TGTGCCAGCAGTTTTTTGGGGTCCCGCGGTTTTAAGACAGATACGCAGTATTTT. Translation: CASSFLGSRGFKTDTQYF.

This sequence joins TRBV2 and TRBJ2-1; 7 nucleotides match TRBD2. Trimming at V came to 6 bases and at J to 3 bases, leaving 8 bases not matched to a gene. The CDR3 consists of 15 residues. Germline V lookup: CDR1 SNHLY, CDR2 FYNNEI. DNA of the CDR3: TGTGCCAGCAGCGTTGGAGCGGGGATCTACAATGAGCAGTTCTTC. It specifies CASSVGAGIYNEQFF.

This chain connects TRBV11-2 to TRBJ2-1; unclear D gene. The CDR3 is 14 amino acids. Germline values: CDR1 SGHAT, CDR2 FQNNGV. V was trimmed by 5 bases and J by 4 bases, leaving 12 bases between them. CDR3 sequence: CASSPTGYYNEQFF. The CDR3 coding sequence is TGTGCCAGCAGCCCTACCGGGTATTACAATGAGCAGTTCTTC.

The chain uses TRBV19 and TRBJ2-7, with TRBD1 identical over 10 bases. The germline gives CDR1 LNHDA, CDR2 SQIVND (reference sequence). With 6 bases clipped from V and 3 bases from J, the junction kept 5 bases outside the gene matches. This CDR3 is built from 14 residues. The CDR3 here is CASRNGTGDYEQYF. The CDR3 DNA is TGTGCCAGTAGGAACGGGACAGGGGACTACGAGCAGTACTTC.

A single count supports this clone. The V call is TRBV27, the J call TRBJ2-1, with TRBD2 matching over 8 bases. Trimming cost V 0 bases and J 9 bases; bases outside gene matches: 7. The CDR3 contains 15 residues. Germline V CDR1 and CDR2: MNHEY, SMNVEV (reference sequence). CDR3 sequence reads: CASSLSGSGIVEQFF. CDR3 sequence (DNA): TGTGCCAGCAGTTTATCGGGTAGCGGGATAGTTGAGCAGTTCTTC.

This clone appeared a few times. The chain links TRBV13 to TRBJ1-5, with no clear D. The V gene lost 0 bases and the J gene lost 4 bases, with 7 bases spanning the gap. The V gene's germline CDR1 is PRHDT and CDR2 FYEKMQ (reference sequence). The CDR3 spans 14 residues. This CDR3 is CASSLGLSNQPQHF. Written as DNA, the CDR3 is TGTGCCAGCAGCTTAGGGCTTTCAAATCAGCCCCAGCATTTT. Full variable domain (remainder filled in from reference TRBV13 and TRBJ1-5): AAGVIQSPRHLIKEKRETATLKCYPIPRHDTVYWYQQGPGQDPQFLISFYEKMQSDKGSIPDRFSAQQFSDYHSELNMSSLELGDSALYFCASSLGLSNQPQHFGDGTRLSIL.

The genes are TRBV14 and TRBJ2-1, with 8 nucleotides matching TRBD2. V shed 4 bases, J shed 8 bases, and the junction held 7 bases outside the gene matches. This CDR3 spans 14 amino acids. The germline gives CDR1 SGHDN, CDR2 FVKESK. CDR3 sequence reads: CASSLSTSVDEQFF. In nucleotides, the CDR3 is TGTGCCAGCAGCCTCTCGACTAGCGTCGATGAGCAGTTCTTC.

This clone was seen once. The chain combines TRBV28 with TRBJ1-6; TRBD1 agrees at 9 bases. Germline-derived CDR1 and CDR2 are MDHEN and SYDVKM. V dropped 4 bases and J dropped 10; count of bases not matched to a gene: 11. This CDR3 has 16 residues. The CDR3 is CASSSWDRALASPLHF. CDR3 sequence (DNA): TGTGCCAGCAGTTCCTGGGACAGGGCACTTGCATCACCCCTCCACTTT.

This clone was counted a few times. V and J are TRBV4-1 and TRBJ1-2; weak D call: TRBD1 (5 bases). Per germline, CDR1 MGHRA and CDR2 YSYEKL. V was pared by 3 bases and J by 4 bases, with 12 bases between. This CDR3 has 14 residues. CDR3 sequence reads: CASSQRGGGYGYTF. In DNA, the CDR3 is TGCGCCAGCAGCCAGAGGGGCGGTGGCTATGGCTACACCTTC.